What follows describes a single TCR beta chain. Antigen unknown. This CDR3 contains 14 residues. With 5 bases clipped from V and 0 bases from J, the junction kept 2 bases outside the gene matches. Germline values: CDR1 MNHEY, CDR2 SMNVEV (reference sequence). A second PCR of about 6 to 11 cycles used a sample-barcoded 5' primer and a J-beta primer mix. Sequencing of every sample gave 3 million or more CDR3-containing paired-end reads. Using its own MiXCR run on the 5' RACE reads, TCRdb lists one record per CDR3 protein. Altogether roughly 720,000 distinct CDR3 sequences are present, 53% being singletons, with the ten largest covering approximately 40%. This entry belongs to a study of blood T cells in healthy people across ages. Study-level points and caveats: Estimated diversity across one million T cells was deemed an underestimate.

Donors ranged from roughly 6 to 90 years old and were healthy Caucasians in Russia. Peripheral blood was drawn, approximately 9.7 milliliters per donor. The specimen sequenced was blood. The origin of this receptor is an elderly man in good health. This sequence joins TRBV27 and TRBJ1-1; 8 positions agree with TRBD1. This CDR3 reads CASSKTGVNTEAFF. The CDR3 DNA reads TGTGCCAGCAGTAAGACAGGGGTGAACACTGAAGCTTTCTTT.